The 19 T cell receptor beta chains reported below all come from one sample, sequenced in a study of T cells after yellow fever vaccination. TCRdb itself ran the 5' RACE reads through MiXCR, one entry per CDR3 protein. The sample carries some 670,000 distinct CDR3 sequences, 9% to 15% recorded once. The sample consisted of PBMCs, taken on the day of the yellow fever booster vaccination. The receptors here all came from a man aged 30 to 45 who received the YFV17D yellow fever vaccine.

J is TRBJ2-1 and V is TRBV19; TRBD1 matches at 10 bases. Germline trimming cut 9 bases from V and 0 bases from J; bases unmatched to any gene: 11. The CDR3 totals 17 residues. Germline V gene lookup returns CDR1 LNHDA and CDR2 SQIVND (reference sequence). CDR3 coding DNA: TGTGCCAGCGCCACCGGGACAGGGGTCAGCTCCTACAATGAGCAGTTCTTC. Protein product: CASATGTGVSSYNEQFF.

This clonotype appeared many times. The chain employs TRBV20-1 and TRBJ2-1, with TRBD2 identical over 9 bases. Germline CDR1 and CDR2: DFQATT and SNEGSKA (reference sequence). The J segment lost 4 bases and the V segment lost 5 bases, leaving 3 bases of the junction unmatched. CDR3 length: 13 residues. The CDR3 sequence is CSAAGGPYNEQFF. The CDR3 DNA is TGCAGTGCTGCGGGAGGGCCGTACAATGAGCAGTTCTTC.

The sample holds a few counts of this clonotype. The genes are TRBV5-4 and TRBJ1-1; D ambiguous. Looked up from germline, CDR1 is SGHNT and CDR2 is YYREEE (reference sequence). The V gene lost 7 bases and the J gene lost 0 bases, with 10 bases spanning the gap. The CDR3 runs to 13 residues. CDR3 in DNA: TGTGCCAGCGGTGTCACGATGAACACTGAAGCTTTCTTT. This codes for CASGVTMNTEAFF. The full variable domain, completed using reference TRBV5-4 and TRBJ1-1, is ETGVTQSPTHLIKTRGQQVTLRCSSQSGHNTVSWYQQALGQGPQFIFQYYREEENGRGNFPPRFSGLQFPNYSSELNVNALELDDSALYLCASGVTMNTEAFFGQGTRLTVV.

The DNA for the CDR3 is TGTGCCAGCGAAGGGGCCCCGCCCGAAACAGATACGCAGTATTTT. Translation: CASEGAPPETDTQYF. This sequence joins TRBV12-3 or TRBV12-4 and TRBJ2-3; a weak D match, TRBD1 (5 bases). The ends were cut back, 8 bases at V and 3 bases at J, with 18 bases in the middle. The CDR3 runs 15 residues.

The CDR3 sequence is CSARSAGDTQYF. The CDR3 nucleotides are TGCAGTGCTAGATCAGCGGGAGATACGCAGTATTTT. The chain has TRBV20-1 and TRBJ2-3; D perhaps matches TRBD2 (6 bases). The CDR3 length is 12 residues. Trimming cost V 2 bases and J 5 bases, with 8 bases left between them. Looked up from germline, CDR1 is DFQATT and CDR2 is SNEGSKA (reference sequence).

The rearrangement joins TRBV9 to TRBJ2-7; D is undetermined. The CDR3 is 13 residues long. Trimming removed 0 bases at V and 3 bases at J, with 7 bases between. Germline CDR1 is SGDLS and CDR2 is YYNGEE. CDR3 sequence reads: CASSVDAHYEQYF. The DNA for the CDR3 is TGTGCCAGCAGCGTAGACGCCCACTACGAGCAGTACTTC.

The sample holds a few counts of this clonotype. V usage is TRBV7-6 and J usage is TRBJ2-2, with D possibly TRBD2 on 5 matching bases. CDR1 is SGHVS and CDR2 is FNYEAQ in the germline V gene. V was pared by 1 base and J by 1 base, with 7 bases between. CDR3 length equals 15 residues. The CDR3 DNA sequence: TGTGCCAGCAGCTTAGAAGCGGAGAACACCGGGGAGCTGTTTTTT. Translating gives CASSLEAENTGELFF.

DNA for the CDR3: TGTGCCAGCAGCCCCAGACAGGGAATAGCCAAAAACATTCAGTACTTC. It translates to CASSPRQGIAKNIQYF. The chain employs TRBV4-2 and TRBJ2-4; 7 bases align to TRBD1. Germline CDR1 reads LGHNA; CDR2 reads YNFKEQ. The junction had 6 bases not matched to a gene; V was cut back by 4 bases and J by 0 bases. The CDR3 sequence is 16 residues long.

The genes are TRBV5-1 and TRBJ1-1; D is uncertain. The germline V gene has CDR1 SGHRS and CDR2 YFSETQ. V was clipped by 0 bases and J by 7 bases, with 7 bases between them. The CDR3 runs to 12 residues. The CDR3 spells CASSLDRDEAFF. The CDR3 nucleotides read TGCGCCAGCAGCTTGGACCGGGATGAAGCTTTCTTT.

This clonotype was detected only once. The chain employs TRBV19 and TRBJ2-7, with 7 bases that match TRBD1. After removal of 4 bases from V and 0 bases from J, the junction contained 3 bases not matched to a gene. The CDR3 contains 14 residues. Germline lookup yields CDR1 LNHDA and CDR2 SQIVND (reference sequence). DNA for the CDR3: TGTGCCAGTAGTAAACGGACAGGCTCCTACGAGCAGTACTTC. This encodes CASSKRTGSYEQYF. The full variable domain, with the rest looked up from reference TRBV19 and TRBJ2-7, is DGGITQSPKYLFRKEGQNVTLSCEQNLNHDAMYWYRQDPGQGLRLIYYSQIVNDFQKGDIAEGYSVSREKKESFPLTVTSAQKNPTAFYLCASSKRTGSYEQYFGPGTRLTVT.

This clonotype was detected a few times. This chain uses TRBV29-1 with TRBJ2-7; D is ambiguous. Germline lookup yields CDR1 SQVTM and CDR2 ANQGSEA. The CDR3 sequence is 12 residues long. V lost 5 bases and J 2 bases, leaving 10 bases between the germline ends. The CDR3 spells CSVTVGTYEQYF. The CDR3 DNA is TGCAGCGTTACGGTAGGGACCTACGAGCAGTACTTC.

This clonotype was found a few times. This chain uses TRBV27 with TRBJ1-2; the D gene is possibly TRBD1 (6 bases). The length of the CDR3 is 13 residues. CDR1 MNHEY and CDR2 SMNVEV come from the germline V gene (reference sequence). With 5 bases removed from V and 6 bases from J, the gap between germline ends came to 13 bases. The CDR3 DNA is TGTGCCAGCAGTCTAGGCGGGGGCGATGGCTACACCTTC. This sequence encodes CASSLGGGDGYTF.

This clonotype has only a few counts. This chain connects TRBV4-3 to TRBJ2-2; unclear D gene. The germline V gene encodes CDR1 LGHNA and CDR2 YSLEER. The CDR3 has 14 residues. Trimming took 0 bases from V and 6 from J, leaving 8 bases between them. The CDR3 protein is CASSQDNEAGELFF. The CDR3 nucleotides read TGCGCCAGCAGCCAAGATAACGAGGCCGGGGAGCTGTTTTTT.

The rearrangement links TRBV20-1 to TRBJ2-1; TRBD2 agrees at 8 bases. CDR3 length equals 16 residues. The V and J ends lost 3 bases and 5 bases, in that order; junction bases with no gene match: 12. Germline V gene sequence: CDR1 DFQATT, CDR2 SNEGSKA (reference sequence). The chain's CDR3 is CSARVTLAGINNEQFF. CDR3 coding DNA: TGCAGTGCTAGGGTGACCCTAGCGGGTATCAACAATGAGCAGTTCTTC.

This clonotype was counted many times. The chain couples TRBV11-2 to TRBJ2-1; tentatively, D is TRBD2 (5 bases). Per germline, CDR1 SGHAT and CDR2 FQNNGV. Trimming removed 1 base at V and 12 bases at J, with 19 bases between. The CDR3 spans 15 residues. The CDR3 reads CASSLAVFEGVGQFF. The CDR3 DNA is TGTGCCAGCAGCTTAGCGGTGTTTGAGGGAGTAGGGCAGTTCTTC. The whole variable domain, filled in from reference TRBV11-2 and TRBJ2-1, reads EAGVAQSPRYKIIEKRQSVAFWCNPISGHATLYWYQQILGQGPKLLIQFQNNGVVDDSQLPKDRFSAERLKGVDSTLKIQPAKLEDSAVYLCASSLAVFEGVGQFFGPGTRLTVL.

The chain carries TRBV10-3 and TRBJ2-5; 8 bases agree with TRBD1. From germline, CDR1 is ENHRY and CDR2 SYGVKD. Trimming removed 3 bases from V and 4 bases from J; junction bases left unmatched: 7. The length of the CDR3 is 15 residues. CDR3 sequence (DNA): TGTGCCATCAGTGACCTAGACAGGGGTGGAGAGACCCAGTACTTC. It yields the protein CAISDLDRGGETQYF.

The V call is TRBV29-1, the J call TRBJ1-2; D might be TRBD1 (6 bases). V lost 3 bases to trimming and J lost 7 bases, with 12 bases between them. Germline CDR1 reads SQVTM; CDR2 reads ANQGSEA. CDR3 length equals 12 residues. The CDR3 protein is CSVDTGPVGYTF. DNA of the CDR3: TGCAGCGTTGATACAGGGCCGGTTGGCTACACCTTC.

The rearrangement joins TRBV7-2 to TRBJ2-2; 7 bases are a match to TRBD2. The V gene's germline CDR1 is SGHTA and CDR2 FQGNSA. The junction had 5 bases not matched to a gene; V was cut back by 4 bases and J by 0 bases. The length of the CDR3 is 16 residues. This CDR3 reads CASSSPAGTNTGELFF. The CDR3 DNA reads as TGTGCCAGCAGCTCCCCAGCGGGAACGAACACCGGGGAGCTGTTTTTT. The full variable domain, its missing parts supplied by reference TRBV7-2 and TRBJ2-2, is GAGVSQSPSNKVTEKGKDVELRCDPISGHTALYWYRQSLGQGLEFLIYFQGNSAPDKSGLPSDRFSAERTGGSVSTLTIQRTQQEDSAVYLCASSSPAGTNTGELFFGEGSRLTVL.

V gene TRBV27 combines with J gene TRBJ2-4, with 7 nucleotides matching TRBD1. Trimming removed 6 bases from V and 8 bases from J; junction bases left unmatched: 7. This CDR3 is built from 13 residues. Germline CDR1 and CDR2: MNHEY and SMNVEV (reference sequence). The CDR3 nucleotides read TGTGCCAGCAGACTTAACAGGGGAGACATTCAGTACTTC. The encoded protein is CASRLNRGDIQYF.